Each of the 27 T cell receptor beta chains below was sequenced from the same sample in a study of shared clonotypes between healthy human individuals. TCRdb keeps only in-frame clones here, not all; method: immunoSEQ multiplex PCR. The sample shows approximately 2.1 million clones, roughly 93% of them seen only once. Input material: naive CD4+ T cells from PBMCs. Subset reported: CD45RA+ positively selected. Every receptor here comes from a man aged 18-30 years in good health. Some clones in this sample may be carry-over from other donors' samples.

This clone was seen only once. The chain uses TRBV15 and TRBJ2-7, with TRBD1 identical over 9 bases. Losses at the gene ends were 2 bases for V and 7 bases for J; bases not matched to a gene: 9. Germline-derived CDR1 and CDR2 are LNHNV and YYDKDF (reference sequence). The CDR3 consists of 15 residues. This chain's CDR3 is CATSRPGQGLGEQYF. CDR3 nucleotide sequence: TGTGCCACCAGCAGACCGGGACAGGGCCTGGGTGAGCAGTACTTC.

V gene TRBV13 combines with J gene TRBJ2-1; D remains ambiguous. V was cut by 5 bases and J by 6 bases, with 23 bases left in between. The CDR3 loop spans 17 amino acids. Germline lookup yields CDR1 PRHDT and CDR2 FYEKMQ (reference sequence). Written as DNA, the CDR3 is TGTGCCAGCAGCCCCTTGAGAATGGCTACGGGCCTCAATGAGCAGTTCTTC. It codes for CASSPLRMATGLNEQFF.

V usage is TRBV14 and J usage is TRBJ2-1, with TRBD1 identical over 9 bases. This CDR3 contains 15 residues. Losses at the gene ends were 5 bases for V and 4 bases for J; bases not matched to a gene: 6. CDR1 and CDR2 from the germline V gene are SGHDN and FVKESK. CDR3 sequence: CASSGTGFGYNEQFF. The CDR3 DNA follows: TGTGCCAGCAGCGGGACAGGGTTTGGGTACAATGAGCAGTTCTTC.

The chain is built from TRBV6-1 and TRBJ1-3; a weak D match, TRBD1 (6 bases). The CDR3 has 13 residues. With 6 bases removed from V and 2 bases from J, the gap between germline ends came to 8 bases. The germline CDR1 and CDR2 sequences are MNHNS and SASEGT. For the CDR3, the DNA is TGTGCCAGCAGGAACAGGGCTGGAAACACCATATATTTT. Its translation is CASRNRAGNTIYF.

The CDR3 bases are TGCGCCAGCAGCTCGACCGGGACCCCTGAAGAGACCCAGTACTTC. This gives the protein CASSSTGTPEETQYF. The rearrangement uses TRBV5-1 and TRBJ2-5; possibly TRBD1 or TRBD2 for D (5 bases each). Germline V gives CDR1 SGHRS, CDR2 YFSETQ. The germline V and J ends were trimmed by 3 bases and 3 bases, with 15 bases remaining between them. The CDR3 totals 15 residues.

J is TRBJ2-2 and V is TRBV28, with 10 bases that match TRBD1. The CDR3 extends over 16 amino acids. V lost 4 bases, J lost 6 bases, and 8 bases stayed unmatched. Germline CDR1 reads MDHEN; CDR2 reads SYDVKM. The CDR3 nucleotides read TGTGCCAGCAGTTGGGCGGGACAGGGGACCGCCGGGGAGCTGTTTTTT. This gives the protein CASSWAGQGTAGELFF.

J is TRBJ1-1 and V is TRBV5-4; D may be TRBD1 (5 bases). The CDR3 length is 14 residues. V lost 0 bases to trimming and J lost 4 bases, with 10 bases between them. Per the germline V gene, CDR1 is SGHNT and CDR2 is YYREEE (reference sequence). The CDR3 sequence: CASSLGGGATEAFF. CDR3 DNA: TGTGCCAGCAGCTTGGGTGGGGGAGCCACTGAAGCTTTCTTT.

This rearrangement joins TRBV28 to TRBJ1-2; 7 positions agree with TRBD1. Germline V gene lookup returns CDR1 MDHEN and CDR2 SYDVKM. V dropped 5 bases and J dropped 8; count of bases not matched to a gene: 5. This CDR3 has 12 amino acids. CDR3 sequence (DNA): TGTGCCAGCAGTCAACAGGGGAGCGGCTACACCTTC. This codes for CASSQQGSGYTF.

This sequence joins TRBV5-1 and TRBJ2-1; 10 nucleotides agree with TRBD2. Germline loops: CDR1 SGHRS, CDR2 YFSETQ. The CDR3 has 17 residues. The J segment lost 0 bases and the V segment lost 3 bases, leaving 6 bases of the junction unmatched. Written as DNA, the CDR3 is TGCGCCAGCAGCTGGACCACTAGCGGGGTCTCCTACAATGAGCAGTTCTTC. Protein: CASSWTTSGVSYNEQFF. The variable domain in full, with the rest retrieved from reference TRBV5-1 and TRBJ2-1, is KAGVTQTPRYLIKTRGQQVTLSCSPISGHRSVSWYQQTPGQGLQFLFEYFSETQRNKGNFPGRFSGRQFSNSRSEMNVSTLELGDSALYLCASSWTTSGVSYNEQFFGPGTRLTVL.

This rearrangement joins TRBV12-5 to TRBJ2-3; 7 bases match TRBD1. From germline, CDR1 is LGHNT and CDR2 FRNRAP. CDR3 size: 22 residues. V dropped 0 bases and J dropped 2; count of bases not matched to a gene: 23. CDR3 loop: CASGLVERTGDGTETSTDTQYF. DNA of the CDR3: TGTGCTAGTGGTTTGGTAGAGAGGACGGGCGATGGGACAGAAACATCCACAGATACGCAGTATTTT.

The chain joins TRBV5-1 to TRBJ1-2, with D possibly matching TRBD1 (5 bases). The CDR3 consists of 14 residues. The germline CDR1 and CDR2 sequences are SGHRS and YFSETQ. V was pared by 1 base and J by 6 bases, with 13 bases between. CDR3 sequence (DNA): TGCGCCAGCAGCTTGATAAGGGGAGGCGATGGCTACACCTTC. As protein: CASSLIRGGDGYTF.

The chain carries TRBV5-5 and TRBJ2-2, with TRBD2 as a possible D gene (5 bases). Germline loops: CDR1 SGHKS, CDR2 YYEKEE (reference sequence). V was pared by 0 bases and J by 4 bases, with 13 bases between. The CDR3 contains 16 residues. The CDR3 coding sequence is TGTGCCAGCAGCTTGGCGGCTAGCCCTATCACCGGGGAGCTGTTTTTT. This translates into CASSLAASPITGELFF.

The rearrangement joins TRBV4-2 to TRBJ2-3, with TRBD2 matching over 8 bases. This CDR3 is built from 18 residues. Germline CDR1 and CDR2: LGHNA and YNFKEQ. Germline trimming cut 4 bases from V and 4 bases from J; bases unmatched to any gene: 16. CDR3 sequence: CASSPRPSPSGSADTQYF. CDR3 bases: TGTGCCAGCAGCCCCCGTCCCTCCCCCAGCGGGAGTGCAGATACGCAGTATTTT.

The V call is TRBV2, the J call TRBJ1-2; possibly TRBD1 for D (5 bases). Trimming stripped 6 bases from V and 3 bases from J, with 11 bases between. The CDR3 contains 13 residues. From germline, CDR1 is SNHLY and CDR2 FYNNEI. The DNA of the CDR3 is TGTGCCAGCAGGGGGGACGGAGACTATGGCTACACCTTC. Translating it yields CASRGDGDYGYTF.

The chain has TRBV7-2 and TRBJ1-1; 7 positions match TRBD1. The CDR3 sequence is 14 residues long. Germline CDR1 is SGHTA and CDR2 is FQGNSA. V shed 5 bases, J shed 5 bases, and the junction held 8 bases outside the gene matches. The CDR3 loop reads CASSARQGITEAFF. Written as DNA, the CDR3 is TGTGCCAGCAGCGCCCGACAGGGCATAACTGAAGCTTTCTTT.

The chain joins TRBV30 to TRBJ2-2; D is undetermined. Trimming stripped 3 bases from V and 6 bases from J, with 5 bases between. Germline V lookup: CDR1 GTSNPN, CDR2 SVGIG (reference sequence). The CDR3 extends over 11 amino acids. CDR3 in amino acids: CAWRQAGELFF. In nucleotides, the CDR3 is TGTGCCTGGAGGCAGGCCGGGGAGCTGTTTTTT. The full variable domain, its missing parts supplied by reference TRBV30 and TRBJ2-2, is SQTIHQWPATLVQPVGSPLSLECTVEGTSNPNLYWYRQAAGRGLQLLFYSVGIGQISSEVPQNLSASRPQDRQFILSSKKLLLSDSGFYLCAWRQAGELFFGEGSRLTVL.

CDR3 nucleotides: TGTGCCAGCAGCTTCCAGCGATCCTACGAGCAGTACTTC. Translated: CASSFQRSYEQYF. This chain uses TRBV13 with TRBJ2-7, with unresolved D. This CDR3 has 13 amino acids. The germline V and J ends were trimmed by 3 bases and 1 base, with 7 bases remaining between them. The germline V gene encodes CDR1 PRHDT and CDR2 FYEKMQ (reference sequence).

This sequence joins TRBV11-2 and TRBJ2-7; a possible D gene is TRBD2 (5 bases). V shed 7 bases and J shed 7 bases, with 11 bases lying between them. This CDR3 comprises 11 residues. Germline V gene sequence: CDR1 SGHAT, CDR2 FQNNGV. The CDR3 is CASIGSGEQYF. The CDR3 DNA reads as TGTGCCAGCATAGGTTCGGGAGAGCAGTACTTC.

This chain connects TRBV9 to TRBJ2-2; D call uncertain. With 1 base removed from V and 0 bases from J, the gap between germline ends came to 4 bases. This CDR3 has 14 amino acids. Per the germline V gene, CDR1 is SGDLS and CDR2 is YYNGEE. This CDR3 reads CASSVLTNTGELFF. The CDR3 DNA is TGTGCCAGCAGCGTACTTACGAACACCGGGGAGCTGTTTTTT. Supplemented by reference TRBV9 and TRBJ2-2, the full variable domain reads DSGVTQTPKHLITATGQRVTLRCSPRSGDLSVYWYQQSLDQGLQFLIQYYNGEERAKGNILERFSAQQFPDLHSELNLSSLELGDSALYFCASSVLTNTGELFFGEGSRLTVL.

This chain uses TRBV15 with TRBJ2-7; D possibly corresponds to TRBD2 (5 bases). The CDR3 is 16 amino acids. V lost 1 base, J lost 1 base, and 14 bases lay in between. Per the germline V gene, CDR1 is LNHNV and CDR2 is YYDKDF (reference sequence). Written as DNA, the CDR3 is TGTGCCACCAGCAGAGGGGAGAGGACCAAGTCCTACGAGCAGTACTTC. Translation: CATSRGERTKSYEQYF.

This clone is a singleton in its sample. The V gene is TRBV28, the J gene TRBJ1-5; D is undetermined. V was cut by 4 bases and J by 0 bases, with 16 bases left in between. The CDR3 has 17 amino acids. The germline CDR1 and CDR2 sequences are MDHEN and SYDVKM. This CDR3 is CASSSRISGYSNQPQHF. The CDR3 DNA sequence: TGTGCCAGCAGTTCTAGGATATCCGGGTATAGCAATCAGCCCCAGCATTTT.

V and J are TRBV11-3 and TRBJ2-1, with a tentative D call TRBD2 (7 bases). The CDR3 sequence is 16 residues long. V lost 5 bases, J lost 5 bases, and 19 bases lay in between. Germline CDR1 is SGHNT and CDR2 is YENEEA. CDR3 sequence reads: CASSQGGGRSNNEQFF. Written as DNA, the CDR3 is TGTGCCAGCAGCCAAGGGGGGGGCCGGAGTAACAATGAGCAGTTCTTC.

This chain connects TRBV25-1 to TRBJ1-2; no definite D call. Per germline, CDR1 MGHDK and CDR2 SYGVNS. The CDR3 has 15 amino acids. The V gene lost 6 bases and the J gene lost 1 base, with 15 bases spanning the gap. In nucleotides, the CDR3 is TGTGCCAGCAGGGAGGGAGGCTCCGGTAACTATGGCTACACCTTC. It is translated as CASREGGSGNYGYTF.

This clone was observed a handful of times. The genes are TRBV7-3 and TRBJ2-2; 8 bases are a match to TRBD2. The CDR3 runs 14 residues. Trimming took 5 bases from V and 7 from J; bases not matched to a gene: 6. Germline V lookup: CDR1 SGHTA, CDR2 FQGTGA. CDR3 protein: CASSPRGTSGELFF. DNA of the CDR3: TGTGCCAGCAGCCCGAGAGGGACTAGCGGGGAGCTGTTTTTT.

The chain is built from TRBV15 and TRBJ2-7; TRBD2 matches at 12 bases. V was clipped by 3 bases and J by 2 bases; unmatched bases: 14. In germline, CDR1 is LNHNV, CDR2 YYDKDF (reference sequence). This CDR3 is built from 19 residues. As DNA, the CDR3 is TGTGCCACCAGCAGGGTTGGGCCCGGGACTAGCGGGTCCCCCTACGAGCAGTACTTC. As protein: CATSRVGPGTSGSPYEQYF.

The genes are TRBV27 and TRBJ2-1; 9 bases are a match to TRBD2. The CDR3 is made up of 16 amino acids. CDR1 is MNHEY, CDR2 SMNVEV, per germline (reference sequence). V trimming: 1 base; J trimming: 2 bases; junction bases outside the gene matches: 3. As DNA, the CDR3 is TGTGCCAGCAGTTTATTTGGCGGGAGGGCCTACAATGAGCAGTTCTTC. This codes for CASSLFGGRAYNEQFF.

V gene TRBV6-6 combines with J gene TRBJ2-7; 8 nucleotides match TRBD1. The CDR3 runs to 13 residues. Unmatched junction bases numbered 7, after V lost 6 bases and J lost 6 bases. Germline V gene data show CDR1 as MNHNY and CDR2 as SVGAGI (reference sequence). CDR3 in DNA: TGTGCCAGCAGCCAGGGACAGGTAACCGAGCAGTACTTC. It encodes CASSQGQVTEQYF.